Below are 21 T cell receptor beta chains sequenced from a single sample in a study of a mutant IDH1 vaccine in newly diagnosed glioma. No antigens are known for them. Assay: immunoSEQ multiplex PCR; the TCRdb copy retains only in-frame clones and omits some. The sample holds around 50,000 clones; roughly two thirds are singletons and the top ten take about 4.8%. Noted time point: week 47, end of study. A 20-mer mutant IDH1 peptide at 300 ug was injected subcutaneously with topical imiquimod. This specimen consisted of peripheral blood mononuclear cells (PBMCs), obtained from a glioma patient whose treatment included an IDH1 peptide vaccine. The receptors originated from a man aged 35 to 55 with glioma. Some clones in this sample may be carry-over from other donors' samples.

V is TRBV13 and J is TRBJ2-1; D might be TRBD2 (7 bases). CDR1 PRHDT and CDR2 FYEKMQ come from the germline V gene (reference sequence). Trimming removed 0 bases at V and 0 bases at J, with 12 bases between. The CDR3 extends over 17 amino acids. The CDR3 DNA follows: TGTGCCAGCAGCTTAGGGGGGGGGCGACGCTCCTACAATGAGCAGTTCTTC. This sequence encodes CASSLGGGRRSYNEQFF. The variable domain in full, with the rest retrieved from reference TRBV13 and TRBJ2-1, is AAGVIQSPRHLIKEKRETATLKCYPIPRHDTVYWYQQGPGQDPQFLISFYEKMQSDKGSIPDRFSAQQFSDYHSELNMSSLELGDSALYFCASSLGGGRRSYNEQFFGPGTRLTVL.

CDR3 region: CASSQERTSPLHF. In DNA form, the CDR3 reads TGTGCCAGCAGCCAAGAACGTACGTCACCCCTCCACTTT. The J gene is TRBJ1-6, the V gene TRBV4-2, with no clear D. The germline V and J ends were trimmed by 0 bases and 10 bases, with 7 bases remaining between them. The V gene's germline CDR1 is LGHNA and CDR2 YNFKEQ. The CDR3 runs to 13 residues.

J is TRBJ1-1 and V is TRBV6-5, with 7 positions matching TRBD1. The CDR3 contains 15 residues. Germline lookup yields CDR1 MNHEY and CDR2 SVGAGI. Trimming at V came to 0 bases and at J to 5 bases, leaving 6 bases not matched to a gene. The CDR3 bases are TGTGCCAGCAGTTACTCGTCTTCAGGGGGTACTGAAGCTTTCTTT. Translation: CASSYSSSGGTEAFF.

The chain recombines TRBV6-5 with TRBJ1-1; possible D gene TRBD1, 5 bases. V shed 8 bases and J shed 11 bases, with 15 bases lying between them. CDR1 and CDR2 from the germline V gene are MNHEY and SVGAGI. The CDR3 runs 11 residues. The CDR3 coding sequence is TGTGCCAGCGGGAGACGCGAGGGGGCTTTCTTT. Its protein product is CASGRREGAFF.

CDR3 bases: TGTGCCAGCAGTGCGGCCTACGAGCAGTACTTC. Translating it yields CASSAAYEQYF. This sequence joins TRBV2 and TRBJ2-7; D is unresolved. Germline V gene sequence: CDR1 SNHLY, CDR2 FYNNEI. The length of the CDR3 is 11 residues. V was trimmed by 4 bases and J by 2 bases, leaving 3 bases between them.

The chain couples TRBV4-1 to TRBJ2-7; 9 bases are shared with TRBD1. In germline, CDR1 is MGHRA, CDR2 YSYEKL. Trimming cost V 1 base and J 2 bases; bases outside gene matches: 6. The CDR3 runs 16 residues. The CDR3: CASSQARQGGAYEQYF. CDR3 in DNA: TGCGCCAGCAGCCAAGCGCGACAGGGGGGAGCCTACGAGCAGTACTTC.

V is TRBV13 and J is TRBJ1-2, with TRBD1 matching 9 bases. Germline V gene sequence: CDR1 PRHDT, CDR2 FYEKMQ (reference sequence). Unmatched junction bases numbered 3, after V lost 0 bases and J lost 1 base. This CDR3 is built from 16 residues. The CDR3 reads CASSLGWGQGNYGYTF. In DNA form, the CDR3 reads TGTGCCAGCAGCTTAGGGTGGGGACAGGGTAACTATGGCTACACCTTC.

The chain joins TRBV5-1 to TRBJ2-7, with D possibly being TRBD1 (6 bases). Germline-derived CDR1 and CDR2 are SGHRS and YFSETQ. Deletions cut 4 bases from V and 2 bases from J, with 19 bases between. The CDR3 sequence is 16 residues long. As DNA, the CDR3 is TGCGCCAGCAGCGCAAGGCCCGGGACAACAACCTACGAGCAGTACTTC. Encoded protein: CASSARPGTTTYEQYF.

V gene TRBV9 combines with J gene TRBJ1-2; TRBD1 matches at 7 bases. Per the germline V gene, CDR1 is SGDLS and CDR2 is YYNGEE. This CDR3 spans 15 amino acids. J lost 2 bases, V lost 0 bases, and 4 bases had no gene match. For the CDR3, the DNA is TGTGCCAGCAGCGTAGTAGGGGGCCCCAACTATGGCTACACCTTC. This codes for CASSVVGGPNYGYTF.

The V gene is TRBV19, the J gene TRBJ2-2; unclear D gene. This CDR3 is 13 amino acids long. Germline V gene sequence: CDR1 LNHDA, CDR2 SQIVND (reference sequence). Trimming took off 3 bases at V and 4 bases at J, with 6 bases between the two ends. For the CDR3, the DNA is TGTGCCAGTAGTATTACACTCACCGGGGAGCTGTTTTTT. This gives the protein CASSITLTGELFF.

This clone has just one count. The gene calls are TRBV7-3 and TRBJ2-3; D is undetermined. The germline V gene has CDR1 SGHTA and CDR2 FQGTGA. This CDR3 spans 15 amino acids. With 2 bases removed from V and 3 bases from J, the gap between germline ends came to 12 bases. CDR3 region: CASSLAPGKTDTQYF. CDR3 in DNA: TGTGCCAGCAGCTTAGCCCCTGGTAAAACAGATACGCAGTATTTT.

The CDR3 DNA is TGTGCCACCAGCAGAGACAATTACGGTACGCAGTATTTT. This encodes CATSRDNYGTQYF. V usage is TRBV15 and J usage is TRBJ2-3; D uncertain. Germline V gene lookup returns CDR1 LNHNV and CDR2 YYDKDF (reference sequence). V lost 0 bases and J lost 8, with 9 bases in between. The CDR3 consists of 13 residues.

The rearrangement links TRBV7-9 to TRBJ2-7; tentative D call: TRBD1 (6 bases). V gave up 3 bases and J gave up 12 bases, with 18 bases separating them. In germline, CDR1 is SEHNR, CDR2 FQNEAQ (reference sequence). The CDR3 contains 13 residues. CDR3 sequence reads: CASSFRQASVAYF. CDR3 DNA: TGTGCCAGCAGCTTTAGACAGGCGAGCGTGGCGTACTTC. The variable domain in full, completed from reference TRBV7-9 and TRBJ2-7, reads DTGVSQNPRHKITKRGQNVTFRCDPISEHNRLYWYRQTLGQGPEFLTYFQNEAQLEKSRLLSDRFSAERPKGSFSTLEIQRTEQGDSAMYLCASSFRQASVAYFGPGTRLTVT.

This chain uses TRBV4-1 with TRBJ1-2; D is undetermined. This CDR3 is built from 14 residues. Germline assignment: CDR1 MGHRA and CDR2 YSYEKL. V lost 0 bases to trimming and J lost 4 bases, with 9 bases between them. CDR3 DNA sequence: TGCGCCAGCAGCCAAGATCAAACAGTCTATGGCTACACCTTC. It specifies CASSQDQTVYGYTF.

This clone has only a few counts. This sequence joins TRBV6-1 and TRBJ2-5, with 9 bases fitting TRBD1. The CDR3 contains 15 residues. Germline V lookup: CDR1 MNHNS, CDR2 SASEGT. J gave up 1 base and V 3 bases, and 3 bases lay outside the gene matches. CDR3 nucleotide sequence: TGTGCCAGCAGTGATTCGGGACAGGGCCAAGAGACCCAGTACTTC. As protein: CASSDSGQGQETQYF.

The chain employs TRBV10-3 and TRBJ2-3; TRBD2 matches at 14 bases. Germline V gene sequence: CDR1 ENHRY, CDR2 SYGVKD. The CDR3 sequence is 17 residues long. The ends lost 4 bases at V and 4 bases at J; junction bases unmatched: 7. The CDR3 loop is CAISGQGTSGGADTQYF. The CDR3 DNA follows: TGTGCCATCAGTGGGCAGGGGACTAGCGGGGGTGCAGATACGCAGTATTTT.

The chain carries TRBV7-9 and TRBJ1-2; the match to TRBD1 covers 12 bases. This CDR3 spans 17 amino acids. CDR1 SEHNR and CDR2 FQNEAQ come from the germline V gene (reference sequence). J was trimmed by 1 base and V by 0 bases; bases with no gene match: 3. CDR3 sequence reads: CASSLAGTGGDNYGYTF. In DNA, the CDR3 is TGTGCCAGCAGCTTAGCCGGGACAGGGGGCGATAACTATGGCTACACCTTC.

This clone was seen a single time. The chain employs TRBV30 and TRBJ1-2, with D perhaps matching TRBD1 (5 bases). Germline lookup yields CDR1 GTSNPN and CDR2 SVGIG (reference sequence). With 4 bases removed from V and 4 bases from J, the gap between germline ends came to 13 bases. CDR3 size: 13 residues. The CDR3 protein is CAWIVQGGYGYTF. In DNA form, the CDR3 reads TGTGCCTGGATAGTGCAGGGAGGCTATGGCTACACCTTC.

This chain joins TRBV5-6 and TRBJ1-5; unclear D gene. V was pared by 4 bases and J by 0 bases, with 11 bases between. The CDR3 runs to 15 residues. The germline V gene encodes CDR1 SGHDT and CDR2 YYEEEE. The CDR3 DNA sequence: TGTGCCAGCAGCCACAGAGGGCATAGCAATCAGCCCCAGCATTTT. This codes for CASSHRGHSNQPQHF.

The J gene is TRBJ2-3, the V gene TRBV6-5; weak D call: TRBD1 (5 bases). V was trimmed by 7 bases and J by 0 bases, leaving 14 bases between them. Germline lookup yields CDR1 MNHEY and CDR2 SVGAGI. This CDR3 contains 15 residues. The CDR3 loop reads CASTKWGGSTDTQYF. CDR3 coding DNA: TGTGCCAGCACCAAATGGGGCGGAAGCACAGATACGCAGTATTTT.

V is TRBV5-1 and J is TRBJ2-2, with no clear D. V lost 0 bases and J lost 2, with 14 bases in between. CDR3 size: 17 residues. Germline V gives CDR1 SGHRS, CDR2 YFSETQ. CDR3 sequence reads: CASSLALFRTNTGELFF. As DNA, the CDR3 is TGCGCCAGCAGCTTGGCATTATTTAGAACCAACACCGGGGAGCTGTTTTTT. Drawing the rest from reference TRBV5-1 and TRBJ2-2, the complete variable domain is KAGVTQTPRYLIKTRGQQVTLSCSPISGHRSVSWYQQTPGQGLQFLFEYFSETQRNKGNFPGRFSGRQFSNSRSEMNVSTLELGDSALYLCASSLALFRTNTGELFFGEGSRLTVL.